This paragraph covers one TCR beta chain sequence. This sample was included in a study of blood T cell repertoires in COVID-19. Turning to the study itself: Specimens from acute and convalescent COVID-19 originated in the United States, Italy and Spain. PBMCs, B-cell-depleted T cells, or T cells were the source of the cDNA or gDNA that made up the material.

The authors' processing: Amplification with reference gene primers provided the estimates of nucleated cell counts. Here immunoSEQ multiplex PCR was the method, and the copy in TCRdb shows in-frame clones only, minus some. The V and J calls and clone size come from that table; D and trimming were worked out from the DNA. This sample carries about 140,000 clones, more than 75% of them seen once, and the ten largest clones take over 5%. Germline CDR1 SGHTA, CDR2 FQGNSA. The CDR3 sequence is 15 residues long. J gave up 5 bases and V 4 bases, and 9 bases lay outside the gene matches. The sample comprised peripheral blood. The sequence came from a human donor in a cohort sampled during active COVID-19. This chain links TRBV7-2 with TRBJ2-3; 7 nucleotides align to TRBD1. Written as DNA, the CDR3 is TGTGCCAGCAGCTACCAAATCAGACAGGGAGATACGCAGTATTTT. It translates to CASSYQIRQGDTQYF.